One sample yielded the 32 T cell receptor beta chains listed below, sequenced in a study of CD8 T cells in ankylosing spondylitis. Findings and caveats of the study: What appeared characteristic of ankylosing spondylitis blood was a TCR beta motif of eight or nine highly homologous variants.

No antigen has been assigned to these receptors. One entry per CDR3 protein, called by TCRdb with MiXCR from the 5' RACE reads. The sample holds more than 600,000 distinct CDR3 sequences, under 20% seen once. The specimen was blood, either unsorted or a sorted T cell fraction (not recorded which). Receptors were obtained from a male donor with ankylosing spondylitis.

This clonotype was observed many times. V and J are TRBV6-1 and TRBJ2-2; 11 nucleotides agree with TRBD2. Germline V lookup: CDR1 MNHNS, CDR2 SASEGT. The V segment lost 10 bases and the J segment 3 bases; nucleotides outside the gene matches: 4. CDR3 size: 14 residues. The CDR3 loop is CANSGGADTGELFF. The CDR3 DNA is TGTGCCAATAGCGGGGGGGCCGACACCGGGGAGCTGTTTTTT.

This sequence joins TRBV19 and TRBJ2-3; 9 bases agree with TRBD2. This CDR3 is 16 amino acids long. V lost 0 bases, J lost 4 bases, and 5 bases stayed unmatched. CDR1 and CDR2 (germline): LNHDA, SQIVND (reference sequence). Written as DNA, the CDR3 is TGTGCCAGTAGTATAGAACCTAGCGGGGCCGCAGATACGCAGTATTTT. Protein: CASSIEPSGAADTQYF.

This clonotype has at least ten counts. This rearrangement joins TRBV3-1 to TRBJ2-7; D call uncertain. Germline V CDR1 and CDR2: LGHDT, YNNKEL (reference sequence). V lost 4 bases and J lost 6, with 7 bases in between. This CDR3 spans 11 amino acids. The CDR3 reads CASSLKGEQYF. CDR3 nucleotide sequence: TGTGCCAGCAGCCTCAAGGGCGAGCAGTACTTC.

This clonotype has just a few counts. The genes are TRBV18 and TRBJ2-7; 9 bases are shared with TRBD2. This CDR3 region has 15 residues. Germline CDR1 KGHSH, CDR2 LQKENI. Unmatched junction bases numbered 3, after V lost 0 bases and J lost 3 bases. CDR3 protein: CASSPPISGSYEQYF. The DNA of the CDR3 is TGTGCCAGCTCACCACCGATTAGCGGGAGCTACGAGCAGTACTTC. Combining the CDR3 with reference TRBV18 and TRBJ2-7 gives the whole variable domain NAGVMQNPRHLVRRRGQEARLRCSPMKGHSHVYWYRQLPEEGLKFMVYLQKENIIDESGMPKERFSAEFPKEGPSILRIQQVVRGDSAAYFCASSPPISGSYEQYFGPGTRLTVT.

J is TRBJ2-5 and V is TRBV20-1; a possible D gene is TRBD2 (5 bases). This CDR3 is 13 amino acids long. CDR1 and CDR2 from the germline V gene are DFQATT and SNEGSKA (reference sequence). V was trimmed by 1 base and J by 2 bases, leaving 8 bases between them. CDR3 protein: CSARGKRQETQYF. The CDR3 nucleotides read TGCAGTGCTAGAGGAAAGCGGCAAGAGACCCAGTACTTC.

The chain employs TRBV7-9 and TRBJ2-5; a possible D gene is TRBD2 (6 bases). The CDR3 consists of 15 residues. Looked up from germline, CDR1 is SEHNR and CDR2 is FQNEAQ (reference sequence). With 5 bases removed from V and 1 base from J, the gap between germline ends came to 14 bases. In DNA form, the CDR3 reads TGTGCCAGCAGCCCGTTCGACGGGGGCCAAGAGACCCAGTACTTC. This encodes CASSPFDGGQETQYF.

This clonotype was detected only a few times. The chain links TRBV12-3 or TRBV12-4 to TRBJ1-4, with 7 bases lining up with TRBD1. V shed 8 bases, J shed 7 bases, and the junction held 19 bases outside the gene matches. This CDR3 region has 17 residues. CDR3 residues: CASSSGTYRAGGEKLFF. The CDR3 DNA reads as TGTGCCAGCTCCTCCGGGACGTACAGGGCAGGGGGTGAAAAACTGTTTTTT.

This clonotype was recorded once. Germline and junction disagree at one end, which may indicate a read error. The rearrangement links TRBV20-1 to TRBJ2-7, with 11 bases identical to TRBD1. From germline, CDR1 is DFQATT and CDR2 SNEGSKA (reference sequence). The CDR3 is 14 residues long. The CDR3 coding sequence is TGCAGTGCAAGAGGCGGGACAGGGGGACGGGAGCAGTACTTC. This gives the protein CSARGGTGGREQYF.

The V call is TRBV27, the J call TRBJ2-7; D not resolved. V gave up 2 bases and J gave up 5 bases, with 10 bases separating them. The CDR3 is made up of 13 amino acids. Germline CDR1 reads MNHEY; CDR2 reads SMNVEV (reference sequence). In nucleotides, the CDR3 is TGTGCCAGCAGTTTAGCAGGTCAAAACGAGCAGTACTTC. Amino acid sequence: CASSLAGQNEQYF.

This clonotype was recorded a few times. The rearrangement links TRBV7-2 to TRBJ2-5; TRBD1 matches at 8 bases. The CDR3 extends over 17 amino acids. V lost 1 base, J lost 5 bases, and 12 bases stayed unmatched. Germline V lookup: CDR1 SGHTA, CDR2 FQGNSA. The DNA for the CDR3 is TGTGCCAGCAGCTTAGTAGTCGACAGGGGAAAGCGGGAGACCCAGTACTTC. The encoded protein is CASSLVVDRGKRETQYF.

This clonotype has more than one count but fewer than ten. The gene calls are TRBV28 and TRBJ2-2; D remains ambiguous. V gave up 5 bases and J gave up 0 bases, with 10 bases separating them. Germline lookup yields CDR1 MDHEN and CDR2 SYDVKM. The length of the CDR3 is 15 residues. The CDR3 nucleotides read TGTGCCAGCAGTGGACCACAAGCGAACACCGGGGAGCTGTTTTTT. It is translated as CASSGPQANTGELFF.

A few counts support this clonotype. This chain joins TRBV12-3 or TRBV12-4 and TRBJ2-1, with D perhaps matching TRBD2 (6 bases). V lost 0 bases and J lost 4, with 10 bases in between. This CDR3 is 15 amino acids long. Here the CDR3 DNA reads TGTGCCAGCAGTTTAGCCCTACGGGAGTACAATGAGCAGTTCTTC. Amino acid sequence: CASSLALREYNEQFF.

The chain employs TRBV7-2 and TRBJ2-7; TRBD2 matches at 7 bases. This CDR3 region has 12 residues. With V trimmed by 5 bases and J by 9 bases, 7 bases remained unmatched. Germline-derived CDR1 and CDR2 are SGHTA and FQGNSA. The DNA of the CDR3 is TGTGCCAGCAGCATAGTGGCTAGCGGGCAGTACTTC. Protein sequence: CASSIVASGQYF.

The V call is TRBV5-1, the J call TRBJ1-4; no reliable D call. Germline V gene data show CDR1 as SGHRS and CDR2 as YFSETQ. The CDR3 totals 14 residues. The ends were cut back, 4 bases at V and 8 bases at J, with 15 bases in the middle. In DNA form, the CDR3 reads TGCGCCAGCAGCCCGAACAGCGGAGAGGAAAAACTGTTTTTT. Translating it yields CASSPNSGEEKLFF.

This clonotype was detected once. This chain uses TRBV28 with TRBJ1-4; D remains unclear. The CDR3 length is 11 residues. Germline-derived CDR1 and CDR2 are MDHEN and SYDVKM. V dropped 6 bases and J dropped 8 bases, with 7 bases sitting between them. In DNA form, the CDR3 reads TGTGCCAGCAGGGTGAGAGAAAAACTGTTTTTT. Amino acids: CASRVREKLFF.

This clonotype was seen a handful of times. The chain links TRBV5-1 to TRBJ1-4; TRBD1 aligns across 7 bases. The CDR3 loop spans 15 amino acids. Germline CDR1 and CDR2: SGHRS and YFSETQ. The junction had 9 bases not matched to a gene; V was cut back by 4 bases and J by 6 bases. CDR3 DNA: TGCGCCAGCAGCACAAGGGGACAGACCTATGAAAAACTGTTTTTT. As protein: CASSTRGQTYEKLFF. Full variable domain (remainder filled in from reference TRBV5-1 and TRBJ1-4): KAGVTQTPRYLIKTRGQQVTLSCSPISGHRSVSWYQQTPGQGLQFLFEYFSETQRNKGNFPGRFSGRQFSNSRSEMNVSTLELGDSALYLCASSTRGQTYEKLFFGSGTQLSVL.

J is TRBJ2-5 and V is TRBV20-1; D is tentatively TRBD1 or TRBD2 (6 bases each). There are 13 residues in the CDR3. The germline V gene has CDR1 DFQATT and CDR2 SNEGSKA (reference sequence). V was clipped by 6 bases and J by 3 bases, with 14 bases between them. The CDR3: CSAAGQWEETQYF. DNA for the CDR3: TGCAGTGCCGCGGGACAATGGGAAGAGACCCAGTACTTC.

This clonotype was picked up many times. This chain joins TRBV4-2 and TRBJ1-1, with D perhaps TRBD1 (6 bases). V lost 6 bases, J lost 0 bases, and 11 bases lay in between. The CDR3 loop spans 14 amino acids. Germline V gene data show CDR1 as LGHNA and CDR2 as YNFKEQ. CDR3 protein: CASRRTAMNTEAFF. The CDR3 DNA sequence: TGTGCCAGCAGACGGACAGCTATGAACACTGAAGCTTTCTTT.

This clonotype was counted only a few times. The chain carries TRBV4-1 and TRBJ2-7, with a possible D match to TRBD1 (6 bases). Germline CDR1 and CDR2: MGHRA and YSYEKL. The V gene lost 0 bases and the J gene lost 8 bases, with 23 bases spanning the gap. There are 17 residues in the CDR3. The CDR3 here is CASSQDKSAGATSKQYF. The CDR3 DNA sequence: TGCGCCAGCAGCCAAGACAAGTCAGCAGGGGCGACCTCCAAGCAGTACTTC.

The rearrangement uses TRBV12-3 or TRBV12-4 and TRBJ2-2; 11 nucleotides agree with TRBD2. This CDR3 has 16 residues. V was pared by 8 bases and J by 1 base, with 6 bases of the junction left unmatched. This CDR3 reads CASGLAGGKNTGELFF. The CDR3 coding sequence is TGTGCCAGCGGCCTAGCGGGAGGAAAGAACACCGGGGAGCTGTTTTTT.

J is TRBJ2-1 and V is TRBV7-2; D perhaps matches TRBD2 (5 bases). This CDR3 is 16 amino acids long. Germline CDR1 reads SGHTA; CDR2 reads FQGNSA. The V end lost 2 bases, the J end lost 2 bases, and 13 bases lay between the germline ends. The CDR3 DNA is TGTGCCAGCAGCTTATGGCTAGCCGTACCCTACAATGAGCAGTTCTTC. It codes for CASSLWLAVPYNEQFF.

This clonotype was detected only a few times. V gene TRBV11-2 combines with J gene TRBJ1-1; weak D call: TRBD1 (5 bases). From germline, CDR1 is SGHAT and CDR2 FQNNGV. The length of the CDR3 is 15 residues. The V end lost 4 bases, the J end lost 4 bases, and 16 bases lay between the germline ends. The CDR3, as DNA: TGTGCCAGCAGCTATGGCCTGGGGGGACGCACTGAAGCTTTCTTT. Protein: CASSYGLGGRTEAFF.

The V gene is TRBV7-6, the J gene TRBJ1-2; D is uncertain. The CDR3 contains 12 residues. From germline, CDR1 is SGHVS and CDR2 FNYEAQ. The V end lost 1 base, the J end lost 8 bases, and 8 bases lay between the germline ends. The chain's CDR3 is CASSLDQRGYTF. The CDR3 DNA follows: TGTGCCAGCAGCTTAGATCAAAGAGGCTACACCTTC.

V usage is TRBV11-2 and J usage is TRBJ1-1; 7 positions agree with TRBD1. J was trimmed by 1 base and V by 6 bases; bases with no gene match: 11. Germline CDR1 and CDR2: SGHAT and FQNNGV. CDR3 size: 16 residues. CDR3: CASSYYTGAPNTEAFF. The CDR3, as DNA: TGTGCCAGCAGTTACTATACAGGGGCCCCGAACACTGAAGCTTTCTTT. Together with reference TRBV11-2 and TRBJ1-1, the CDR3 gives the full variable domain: EAGVAQSPRYKIIEKRQSVAFWCNPISGHATLYWYQQILGQGPKLLIQFQNNGVVDDSQLPKDRFSAERLKGVDSTLKIQPAKLEDSAVYLCASSYYTGAPNTEAFFGQGTRLTVV.

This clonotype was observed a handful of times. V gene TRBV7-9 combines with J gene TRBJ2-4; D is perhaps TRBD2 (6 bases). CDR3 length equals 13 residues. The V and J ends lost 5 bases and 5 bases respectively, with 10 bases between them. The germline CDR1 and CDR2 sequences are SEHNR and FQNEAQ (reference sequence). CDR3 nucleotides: TGTGCCAGCAGCACCTCTAGCGAAAACATTCAGTACTTC. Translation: CASSTSSENIQYF.

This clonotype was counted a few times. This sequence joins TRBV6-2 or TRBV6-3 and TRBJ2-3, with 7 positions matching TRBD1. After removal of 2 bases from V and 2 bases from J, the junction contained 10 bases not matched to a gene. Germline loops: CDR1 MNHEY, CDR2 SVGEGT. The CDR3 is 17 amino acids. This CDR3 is CASSYLSRDRPTDTQYF. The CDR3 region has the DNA TGTGCCAGCAGTTACCTATCAAGGGACAGACCCACAGATACGCAGTATTTT.

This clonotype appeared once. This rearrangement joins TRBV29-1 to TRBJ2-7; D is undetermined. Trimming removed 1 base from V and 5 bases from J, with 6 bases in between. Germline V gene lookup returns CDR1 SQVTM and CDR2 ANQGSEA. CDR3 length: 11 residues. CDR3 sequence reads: CSVEVRNEQYF. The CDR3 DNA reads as TGCAGCGTTGAAGTACGGAACGAGCAGTACTTC.

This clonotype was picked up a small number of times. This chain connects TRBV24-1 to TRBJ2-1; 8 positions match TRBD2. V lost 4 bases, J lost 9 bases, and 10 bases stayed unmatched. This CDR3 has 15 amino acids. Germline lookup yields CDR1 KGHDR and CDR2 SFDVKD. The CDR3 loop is CATSDGGAGGSEQFF. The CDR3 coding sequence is TGTGCCACCAGTGACGGGGGGGCCGGAGGGAGTGAGCAGTTCTTC.

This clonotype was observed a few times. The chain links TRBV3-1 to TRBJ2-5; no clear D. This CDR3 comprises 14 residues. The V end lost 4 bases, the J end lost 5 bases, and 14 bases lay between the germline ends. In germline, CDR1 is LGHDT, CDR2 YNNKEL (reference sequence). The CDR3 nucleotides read TGTGCCAGCAGCCGCCAGGCCTTGGAGGAGACCCAGTACTTC. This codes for CASSRQALEETQYF.

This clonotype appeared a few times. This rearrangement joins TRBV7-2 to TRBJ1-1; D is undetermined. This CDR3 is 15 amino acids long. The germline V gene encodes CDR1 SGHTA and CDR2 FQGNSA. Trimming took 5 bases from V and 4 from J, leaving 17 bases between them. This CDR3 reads CASSITQTRSTEAFF. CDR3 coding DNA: TGTGCCAGCAGCATCACCCAGACACGAAGCACTGAAGCTTTCTTT.

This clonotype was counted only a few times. The CDR3 DNA sequence: TGCGCCAGCAGCCCGGGCTACAGCGGGGGGGGACGAGAAGAGACCCAGTACTTC. As protein: CASSPGYSGGGREETQYF. The V and J genes are TRBV5-1 and TRBJ2-5; 10 bases map to TRBD2. V shed 4 bases, J shed 3 bases, and the junction held 15 bases outside the gene matches. The V gene's germline CDR1 is SGHRS and CDR2 YFSETQ. The length of the CDR3 is 18 residues.

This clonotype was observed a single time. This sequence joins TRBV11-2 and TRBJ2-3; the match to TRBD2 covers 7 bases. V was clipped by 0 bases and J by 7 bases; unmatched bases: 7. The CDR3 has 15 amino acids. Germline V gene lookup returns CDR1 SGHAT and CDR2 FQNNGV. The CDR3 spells CASSLEVGGPYTQYF. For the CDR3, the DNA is TGTGCCAGCAGCTTAGAAGTGGGAGGGCCATATACGCAGTATTTT.